These T cell receptor beta chains were read from a single sample in a study of T-cell memory formation after mild COVID-19. TCRdb recomputed calls from the 5' RACE reads with MiXCR, one row per CDR3 protein. The data hold tens of thousands of distinct CDR3 sequences, with more than 10% observed a single time. The sequenced material came from PBMCs or a T cell subset sorted from them (not recorded which). Source of these receptors: a man aged 18 to 30 who had mild COVID-19 (a few samples of this study predate the infection). Cell type and time point are not known. Each CDR3 is given with its conserved first and last residue. D genes are given only for firm matches. A row's size may be missing; if present it is once, few, many or a size class.

size: NA; J: TRBJ2-2; V: TRBV12-3/TRBV12-4; D: TRBD1; DNA: TGTGCCAGCAGTTTGGGACAGGGGTACACCGGGGAGCTGTATTTT; CDR3: CASSLGQGYTGELYF
size: few; J: TRBJ2-5; V: TRBV7-2; D: NA; DNA: TGTGCCAGTCACCTAGGCAACCCAAAAGAGACCCAGTACTTC; CDR3: CASHLGNPKETQYF
size: few; J: TRBJ2-3; V: TRBV11-3; D: TRBD2; DNA: TGTGCCAGCAGCGCGGGGGGGGGAGATACGCAGTATTTT; CDR3: CASSAGGGDTQYF
size: NA; J: TRBJ1-2; V: TRBV6-2/TRBV6-3; D: NA; DNA: TGTGCCAGCACCAGGGACATCCAGGGGTATGGCTACACCTTC; CDR3: CASTRDIQGYGYTF
size: NA; J: TRBJ2-5; V: TRBV18; D: NA; DNA: TGTGCCAGCTCACCACTACAGGGCTGGGAGACCCAGTACTTC; CDR3: CASSPLQGWETQYF
size: few; J: TRBJ1-3; V: TRBV4-1; D: TRBD1; DNA: TGCGCCAGCAGCCTAAACAGGGGTTCTGGAAACACCATATATTTT; CDR3: CASSLNRGSGNTIYF
size: NA; J: TRBJ2-5; V: TRBV5-1; D: NA; DNA: TGCGCCAGCAGCTTTGGGACCCTTCCCGCATGGGGCCAAGAGACCCAGTACTTC; CDR3: CASSFGTLPAWGQETQYF
size: many; J: TRBJ1-2; V: TRBV27; D: NA; DNA: TGTGCCAGCAGTTTATCTTACCCGGCTTCCTATGGCTACACCTTC; CDR3: CASSLSYPASYGYTF
size: few; J: TRBJ1-5; V: TRBV20-1; D: NA; DNA: TGCAGTGCTAGAGGACATAGCAATCAGCCCCAGCATTTT; CDR3: CSARGHSNQPQHF
size: NA; J: TRBJ2-6; V: TRBV15; D: NA; DNA: TGTGCCACCAGGCTCTCTGGGGCCAACGTCCTGACTTTC; CDR3: CATRLSGANVLTF
size: few; J: TRBJ2-3; V: TRBV2; D: NA; DNA: TGTGCCAACACACTCATTGAGACACGTAGCACAGATACGCAGTATTTT; CDR3: CANTLIETRSTDTQYF
size: NA; J: TRBJ2-5; V: TRBV9; D: TRBD1; DNA: TGTGCCAGCAGCCCGGGGACAGGGCGAGAGACCCAGTACTTC; CDR3: CASSPGTGRETQYF
size: many; J: TRBJ1-2; V: TRBV4-3; D: NA; DNA: TGCGCCAGCAGCCCTAGCAGGTCGCCTGGTGTGGTCTATGGCTACACCTTC; CDR3: CASSPSRSPGVVYGYTF
size: few; J: TRBJ1-6; V: TRBV5-1; D: NA; DNA: TGCGCCAGCAGCGAACAGGGCACCGAAAATTCACCCCTCCACTTT; CDR3: CASSEQGTENSPLHF
size: few; J: TRBJ1-2; V: TRBV6-2/TRBV6-3; D: TRBD1; DNA: TGTGCCAGCAACCCGACAGGGGGGTACTATGGCTACACCTTC; CDR3: CASNPTGGYYGYTF
size: few; J: TRBJ1-6; V: TRBV4-1; D: NA; DNA: TGCGCCAGCAGCCCGATCGGTCGGGGAACTAATTCACCCCTCCACTTT; CDR3: CASSPIGRGTNSPLHF
size: NA; J: TRBJ2-5; V: TRBV12-5; D: TRBD2; DNA: TGTGCTAGTGGTTGGGCCCCTAGCGGGGGCCACCAAGAGACCCAGTACTTC; CDR3: CASGWAPSGGHQETQYF
size: many; J: TRBJ1-5; V: TRBV15; D: NA; DNA: TGTGCCACCAGCAGAGATAATCAGCCCCAGCATTTT; CDR3: CATSRDNQPQHF
size: few; J: TRBJ2-3; V: TRBV5-4; D: TRBD2; DNA: TGTGCCAGCAGACCCGGGACTAGCGGCACAGATACGCAGTATTTT; CDR3: CASRPGTSGTDTQYF
size: NA; J: TRBJ2-3; V: TRBV4-3; D: TRBD2; DNA: TGCGCCAGCAGCCCCGAACTAGCGGGGGGGCCAGATACGCAGTATTTT; CDR3: CASSPELAGGPDTQYF
size: NA; J: TRBJ2-1; V: TRBV11-2; D: TRBD1; DNA: TGTGCCAGCAGCCAGGGGGCGACCAATGAGCAGTTCTTC; CDR3: CASSQGATNEQFF
size: NA; J: TRBJ2-1; V: TRBV9; D: NA; DNA: TGTGCCAGCAGCGTAGCTTACGAGCAGTTCTTC; CDR3: CASSVAYEQFF
size: few; J: TRBJ2-3; V: TRBV5-4; D: NA; DNA: TGTGCCAGCAGCTCACAGAGCACAGATACGCAGTATTTT; CDR3: CASSSQSTDTQYF
size: many; J: TRBJ2-5; V: TRBV7-2; D: TRBD1; DNA: TGTGCCAGCAGCAGAGGGACAGGGTATCAGGGTGAGACCCAGTACTTC; CDR3: CASSRGTGYQGETQYF
size: NA; J: TRBJ1-1; V: TRBV4-3; D: TRBD1; DNA: TGCGCCAGCAGCCAAGTGGGGACAGGGCGGAGGAACACTGAAGCTTTCTTT; CDR3: CASSQVGTGRRNTEAFF
size: NA; J: TRBJ1-6; V: TRBV30; D: TRBD1; DNA: TGTGCCTGGAGTGTGGGGACAGGAAATTCACCCCTCCACTTT; CDR3: CAWSVGTGNSPLHF
size: few; J: TRBJ1-5; V: TRBV20-1; D: TRBD1; DNA: TGCAGTGCCAAATCGGACAGGGATAATCAGCCCCAGCATTTT; CDR3: CSAKSDRDNQPQHF
size: NA; J: TRBJ2-7; V: TRBV10-2; D: TRBD1; DNA: TGCGCCAGCACCAGAGGACAGGGGCCCTACGAGCAGTACTTC; CDR3: CASTRGQGPYEQYF
size: few; J: TRBJ2-6; V: TRBV7-2; D: NA; DNA: TGTGCCAGCAGCCCTCCAATGGCTGGGGCCAACGTCCTGACTTTC; CDR3: CASSPPMAGANVLTF
size: few; J: TRBJ2-3; V: TRBV7-2; D: TRBD2; DNA: TGTGCCAGCAGCCTGACGGGGAACGGGGGGGCGAGCACAGATACGCAGTATTTT; CDR3: CASSLTGNGGASTDTQYF
size: few; J: TRBJ2-2; V: TRBV5-1; D: TRBD2; DNA: TGCGCCAGCAGCTTCGTAGCGGGGGTCACCAACGGGGAGCTGTTTTTT; CDR3: CASSFVAGVTNGELFF
size: many; J: TRBJ2-5; V: TRBV20-1; D: NA; DNA: TGCAGTGCTAGCAGGGTGGTGGAGACCCAGTACTTC; CDR3: CSASRVVETQYF
size: few; J: TRBJ1-2; V: TRBV6-5; D: NA; DNA: TGTGCCAGCAGTTACCGGGGTAGGGATGGCTACACCTTC; CDR3: CASSYRGRDGYTF
size: few; J: TRBJ2-7; V: TRBV20-1; D: NA; DNA: TGCAGTGCTAGAGCTCGGGGTTGGGGATACGAGCAGTACTTC; CDR3: CSARARGWGYEQYF
size: NA; J: TRBJ2-3; V: TRBV7-2; D: TRBD2; DNA: TGTGCCAGCAGCTATTCGGGGGGGCCAACAGATACGCAGTATTTT; CDR3: CASSYSGGPTDTQYF
size: many; J: TRBJ2-4; V: TRBV5-1; D: TRBD1; DNA: TGCGCCAGCAGCAGGGGCACGGGGACAGTCAACATTCAGTACTTC; CDR3: CASSRGTGTVNIQYF
size: NA; J: TRBJ2-7; V: TRBV5-6; D: NA; DNA: TGTGCCAGCAGCTTGGCCTACGATCAGTACTTC; CDR3: CASSLAYDQYF
size: few; J: TRBJ2-7; V: TRBV12-3/TRBV12-4; D: NA; DNA: TGTGCCAGCAGCTTGAGGTTTAGCTACGAGCAGTACTTC; CDR3: CASSLRFSYEQYF
size: NA; J: TRBJ2-1; V: TRBV5-1; D: NA; DNA: TGCGCCAGCAGCGCTGATGTGCCGCCGAGCTCCTACAATGAGCAGTTCTTC; CDR3: CASSADVPPSSYNEQFF
size: NA; J: TRBJ1-1; V: TRBV12-3/TRBV12-4; D: NA; DNA: TGTGCCAGCAGTCGATCCTGGGGGGGATACACTGAAGCTTTCTTT; CDR3: CASSRSWGGYTEAFF
size: many; J: TRBJ2-5; V: TRBV7-2; D: NA; DNA: TGTGCCAGCAGCCCACGGGCGGGGACAGAGACCCAGTACTTC; CDR3: CASSPRAGTETQYF
size: few; J: TRBJ1-4; V: TRBV7-9; D: TRBD1; DNA: TGTGCCAGCAGCTTCGGGACAGGGGATGAAAAACTGTTTTTT; CDR3: CASSFGTGDEKLFF
size: NA; J: TRBJ2-1; V: TRBV7-2; D: NA; DNA: TGTGCCAGCAGCGGGAGAGACCGGGAGCAGTTCTTC; CDR3: CASSGRDREQFF
size: NA; J: TRBJ1-3; V: TRBV6-5; D: NA; DNA: TGTGCCAGCAGTTACTCGACAGGTATAAGAAACACCATATATTTT; CDR3: CASSYSTGIRNTIYF
size: NA; J: TRBJ2-5; V: TRBV25-1; D: TRBD2; DNA: TGTGCCAGCAGTGAATCGAAGGGACTAGCGGGGGGAGATGAGACCCAGTACTTC; CDR3: CASSESKGLAGGDETQYF
size: few; J: TRBJ2-2; V: TRBV3-1; D: NA; DNA: TGTGCCAGCAGCCAATTAGACACCGGGGAGCTGTTTTTT; CDR3: CASSQLDTGELFF
size: many; J: TRBJ2-3; V: TRBV7-8; D: TRBD1; DNA: TGTGCCAGCAGCTTACCGATCCCCGGGACGCCCGGGACAGTCTACACAGATACGCAGTATTTT; CDR3: CASSLPIPGTPGTVYTDTQYF
size: NA; J: TRBJ2-2; V: TRBV10-3; D: NA; DNA: TGTGCCATCCGGGGTACGAACACCGGGGAGCTGTTTTTT; CDR3: CAIRGTNTGELFF
size: few; J: TRBJ2-5; V: TRBV11-2; D: NA; DNA: TGTGCCAGCAGCTTATTGGGCGGGGGCCGCGAGGGTCGATACTTC; CDR3: CASSLLGGGREGRYF
size: many; J: TRBJ1-1; V: TRBV12-3/TRBV12-4; D: NA; DNA: TGTGCCAGCAGGGGCTTCATGGGAGCTTTCTTT; CDR3: CASRGFMGAFF
size: many; J: TRBJ1-5; V: TRBV7-2; D: NA; DNA: TGTGCCAGCAGCTTAGACGGGGGTGGCAATCAGCCCCAGCATTTT; CDR3: CASSLDGGGNQPQHF
size: few; J: TRBJ2-2; V: TRBV20-1; D: NA; DNA: TGCAGTGCTAGGTCGCTGACAGACGCGAACACCGGGGAGCTGTTTTTT; CDR3: CSARSLTDANTGELFF
size: few; J: TRBJ2-3; V: TRBV10-3; D: NA; DNA: TGTGCCATCAGTAAGACAGATACGCAGTATTTT; CDR3: CAISKTDTQYF
size: NA; J: TRBJ1-1; V: TRBV28; D: NA; DNA: TGTGCCAGCAGAAACGGGGGAGGAGGAGACACTGAAGCTTTCTTT; CDR3: CASRNGGGGDTEAFF
size: few; J: TRBJ2-3; V: TRBV28; D: TRBD2; DNA: TGTGCCAGCAGTCGGACTAGCGGCTACGGCACAGATACGCAGTATTTT; CDR3: CASSRTSGYGTDTQYF